This TCR beta chain was retrieved from a study of blood T cell repertoires in COVID-19. Whole-study context: Collection of acute and convalescent COVID-19 samples took place in the United States, Italy and Spain. T cells, B-cell-depleted T cells, or PBMCs provided the cDNA or gDNA that served as material.

Authors' processing steps: Reference gene primers were amplified, and this amplification served to estimate nucleated cell counts. Using immunoSEQ multiplex PCR, the repertoire was profiled, and TCRdb retains in-frame clones only, with some absent. V and J calls and clone size follow that table, whereas D and trimming were derived from the DNA. Altogether around 52,000 clones are present, approximately 89% being singletons, with the ten largest covering approximately 28%. Germline V lookup: CDR1 SGHTA, CDR2 FQGNSA. V lost 1 base, J lost 2 bases, and 13 bases lay in between. The CDR3 length is 16 residues.

The material sequenced was peripheral blood. The chain has TRBV7-2 and TRBJ2-3; the D gene is possibly TRBD2 (7 bases). The sequence was collected from a woman of 80 years or more with acute or convalescent COVID-19. The CDR3 DNA reads TGTGCCAGCAGCTTAGGGGCGGGGGCCCTCACAGATACGCAGTATTTT. Protein sequence: CASSLGAGALTDTQYF.